The table lists the clone carrying this T cell receptor (beta chain) with many counts. Its specificity is not known. This sample is part of a study of early T cells in non-severe SARS-CoV-2 infection. Across the study: Bulk RNA isolated from unsorted whole blood underwent sequencing; chains were not paired.

This CDR3 comprises 14 residues. V was shortened by 5 bases and J by 8 bases, with 18 bases between the two germline ends. Germline CDR1 LNHDA, CDR2 SQIVND (reference sequence). Unique molecular identifiers were affixed to single, distinct cDNA molecules. A single record per CDR3 protein comes from TCRdb applying MiXCR to the 5' RACE reads. The sample carries roughly 80,000 distinct CDR3 sequences, more than 12% recorded once. Study-level findings and limits: Matching against VDJdb likely underestimated virus-specific expansions, favoring anti-spike CD8.

The clonotype originates from an adult who was a healthcare worker with PCR-confirmed SARS-CoV-2 infection or an uninfected control (not recorded which). This chain links TRBV19 with TRBJ1-2; no firm D call. Source material: whole blood. The DNA of the CDR3 is TGTGCCAGTAGTTGGACGGGAGGAACAAACGGCTACACCTTC. It is translated as CASSWTGGTNGYTF. Full variable domain (outside the CDR3, taken from reference TRBV19 and TRBJ1-2): DGGITQSPKYLFRKEGQNVTLSCEQNLNHDAMYWYRQDPGQGLRLIYYSQIVNDFQKGDIAEGYSVSREKKESFPLTVTSAQKNPTAFYLCASSWTGGTNGYTFGSGTRLTVV.